The clone carrying this T cell receptor beta chain was seen more than once but under ten times. The data derive from a study of blood T cell repertoires in COVID-19. Study-level information: The United States, Italy and Spain were the sources of the acute and convalescent COVID-19 samples. From T cells, B-cell-depleted T cells, or PBMCs came the material, which was cDNA or gDNA.

This CDR3 is 16 amino acids long. Looked up from germline, CDR1 is KGHSY and CDR2 is FQNENV. Trimming removed 2 bases from V and 7 bases from J, with 15 bases in between. Original handling: Using reference gene primer amplification, nucleated cell counts were estimated. Sequencing was performed with immunoSEQ multiplex PCR; in TCRdb, only in-frame clones are kept and a portion is missing. V, J and clone size are taken as reported in that table, and D and trimming were inferred from the DNA itself. The sample has around 70,000 clones, about nine tenths seen once. This rearrangement joins TRBV16 to TRBJ1-6; the D is unclear. This sequence originates from a human donor in a cohort sampled during active COVID-19. The sequenced material came from peripheral blood. The CDR3 DNA reads as TGTGCCAGCAGCCAAACCCCAGGCCCACAGAATTCACCCCTCCACTTT. Its protein is CASSQTPGPQNSPLHF.